The clone carrying this T cell receptor (beta chain) was observed once. The data were taken from a study of OX40 agonist ivuxolimab in advanced cancers. V gave up 5 bases and J gave up 0 bases, with 15 bases separating them. CDR3 length equals 15 residues. Germline CDR1 and CDR2: SGHRS and YFSETQ. Assay: immunoSEQ multiplex PCR; the TCRdb copy retains only in-frame clones and omits some. This repertoire shows about 90,000 clones, 85% found once; its top ten account for around 0.2%. The clonotype comes from an adult with an advanced solid tumor such as melanoma, head and neck, liver or kidney cancer. The sequencing here drew on CD4+ or CD8+ T cells sorted from blood, taken in a trial of the OX40 agonist ivuxolimab. The rearrangement links TRBV5-1 to TRBJ2-7, with a possible D match to TRBD1 (5 bases). CDR3 protein: CASRFLTASSYEQYF. The CDR3 DNA follows: TGCGCCAGCAGGTTTTTGACAGCGTCCTCCTACGAGCAGTACTTC.